This TCR beta chain was sequenced for a study of T-cell reconstitution after alpha-beta-depleted transplantation in children. In this sample, this clonotype turned up many times. V lost 5 bases and J lost 4; bases outside the gene matches: 2. The CDR3 spans 15 residues. Germline V gene lookup returns CDR1 LGHDT and CDR2 YNNKEL (reference sequence). The library targeted TCRbeta and was prepared with unique molecular identifiers. MiXCR, applied by TCRdb to the PCR reads, yields one record per CDR3 protein. The data show approximately 250,000 distinct CDR3 sequences, with around 9.7% seen just once and about 4.8% held by the top ten.

The chain recombines TRBV3-1 with TRBJ2-1; 13 positions match TRBD2. This receptor was taken from a human donor who donated a stem cell graft to a child with SCID. The source was PBMCs from the stem cell graft donor, collected from the stem cell graft. In DNA form, the CDR3 reads TGTGCCAGCAGCGGACTAGCGGGGGAGTACAATGAGCAGTTCTTC. Its protein is CASSGLAGEYNEQFF.